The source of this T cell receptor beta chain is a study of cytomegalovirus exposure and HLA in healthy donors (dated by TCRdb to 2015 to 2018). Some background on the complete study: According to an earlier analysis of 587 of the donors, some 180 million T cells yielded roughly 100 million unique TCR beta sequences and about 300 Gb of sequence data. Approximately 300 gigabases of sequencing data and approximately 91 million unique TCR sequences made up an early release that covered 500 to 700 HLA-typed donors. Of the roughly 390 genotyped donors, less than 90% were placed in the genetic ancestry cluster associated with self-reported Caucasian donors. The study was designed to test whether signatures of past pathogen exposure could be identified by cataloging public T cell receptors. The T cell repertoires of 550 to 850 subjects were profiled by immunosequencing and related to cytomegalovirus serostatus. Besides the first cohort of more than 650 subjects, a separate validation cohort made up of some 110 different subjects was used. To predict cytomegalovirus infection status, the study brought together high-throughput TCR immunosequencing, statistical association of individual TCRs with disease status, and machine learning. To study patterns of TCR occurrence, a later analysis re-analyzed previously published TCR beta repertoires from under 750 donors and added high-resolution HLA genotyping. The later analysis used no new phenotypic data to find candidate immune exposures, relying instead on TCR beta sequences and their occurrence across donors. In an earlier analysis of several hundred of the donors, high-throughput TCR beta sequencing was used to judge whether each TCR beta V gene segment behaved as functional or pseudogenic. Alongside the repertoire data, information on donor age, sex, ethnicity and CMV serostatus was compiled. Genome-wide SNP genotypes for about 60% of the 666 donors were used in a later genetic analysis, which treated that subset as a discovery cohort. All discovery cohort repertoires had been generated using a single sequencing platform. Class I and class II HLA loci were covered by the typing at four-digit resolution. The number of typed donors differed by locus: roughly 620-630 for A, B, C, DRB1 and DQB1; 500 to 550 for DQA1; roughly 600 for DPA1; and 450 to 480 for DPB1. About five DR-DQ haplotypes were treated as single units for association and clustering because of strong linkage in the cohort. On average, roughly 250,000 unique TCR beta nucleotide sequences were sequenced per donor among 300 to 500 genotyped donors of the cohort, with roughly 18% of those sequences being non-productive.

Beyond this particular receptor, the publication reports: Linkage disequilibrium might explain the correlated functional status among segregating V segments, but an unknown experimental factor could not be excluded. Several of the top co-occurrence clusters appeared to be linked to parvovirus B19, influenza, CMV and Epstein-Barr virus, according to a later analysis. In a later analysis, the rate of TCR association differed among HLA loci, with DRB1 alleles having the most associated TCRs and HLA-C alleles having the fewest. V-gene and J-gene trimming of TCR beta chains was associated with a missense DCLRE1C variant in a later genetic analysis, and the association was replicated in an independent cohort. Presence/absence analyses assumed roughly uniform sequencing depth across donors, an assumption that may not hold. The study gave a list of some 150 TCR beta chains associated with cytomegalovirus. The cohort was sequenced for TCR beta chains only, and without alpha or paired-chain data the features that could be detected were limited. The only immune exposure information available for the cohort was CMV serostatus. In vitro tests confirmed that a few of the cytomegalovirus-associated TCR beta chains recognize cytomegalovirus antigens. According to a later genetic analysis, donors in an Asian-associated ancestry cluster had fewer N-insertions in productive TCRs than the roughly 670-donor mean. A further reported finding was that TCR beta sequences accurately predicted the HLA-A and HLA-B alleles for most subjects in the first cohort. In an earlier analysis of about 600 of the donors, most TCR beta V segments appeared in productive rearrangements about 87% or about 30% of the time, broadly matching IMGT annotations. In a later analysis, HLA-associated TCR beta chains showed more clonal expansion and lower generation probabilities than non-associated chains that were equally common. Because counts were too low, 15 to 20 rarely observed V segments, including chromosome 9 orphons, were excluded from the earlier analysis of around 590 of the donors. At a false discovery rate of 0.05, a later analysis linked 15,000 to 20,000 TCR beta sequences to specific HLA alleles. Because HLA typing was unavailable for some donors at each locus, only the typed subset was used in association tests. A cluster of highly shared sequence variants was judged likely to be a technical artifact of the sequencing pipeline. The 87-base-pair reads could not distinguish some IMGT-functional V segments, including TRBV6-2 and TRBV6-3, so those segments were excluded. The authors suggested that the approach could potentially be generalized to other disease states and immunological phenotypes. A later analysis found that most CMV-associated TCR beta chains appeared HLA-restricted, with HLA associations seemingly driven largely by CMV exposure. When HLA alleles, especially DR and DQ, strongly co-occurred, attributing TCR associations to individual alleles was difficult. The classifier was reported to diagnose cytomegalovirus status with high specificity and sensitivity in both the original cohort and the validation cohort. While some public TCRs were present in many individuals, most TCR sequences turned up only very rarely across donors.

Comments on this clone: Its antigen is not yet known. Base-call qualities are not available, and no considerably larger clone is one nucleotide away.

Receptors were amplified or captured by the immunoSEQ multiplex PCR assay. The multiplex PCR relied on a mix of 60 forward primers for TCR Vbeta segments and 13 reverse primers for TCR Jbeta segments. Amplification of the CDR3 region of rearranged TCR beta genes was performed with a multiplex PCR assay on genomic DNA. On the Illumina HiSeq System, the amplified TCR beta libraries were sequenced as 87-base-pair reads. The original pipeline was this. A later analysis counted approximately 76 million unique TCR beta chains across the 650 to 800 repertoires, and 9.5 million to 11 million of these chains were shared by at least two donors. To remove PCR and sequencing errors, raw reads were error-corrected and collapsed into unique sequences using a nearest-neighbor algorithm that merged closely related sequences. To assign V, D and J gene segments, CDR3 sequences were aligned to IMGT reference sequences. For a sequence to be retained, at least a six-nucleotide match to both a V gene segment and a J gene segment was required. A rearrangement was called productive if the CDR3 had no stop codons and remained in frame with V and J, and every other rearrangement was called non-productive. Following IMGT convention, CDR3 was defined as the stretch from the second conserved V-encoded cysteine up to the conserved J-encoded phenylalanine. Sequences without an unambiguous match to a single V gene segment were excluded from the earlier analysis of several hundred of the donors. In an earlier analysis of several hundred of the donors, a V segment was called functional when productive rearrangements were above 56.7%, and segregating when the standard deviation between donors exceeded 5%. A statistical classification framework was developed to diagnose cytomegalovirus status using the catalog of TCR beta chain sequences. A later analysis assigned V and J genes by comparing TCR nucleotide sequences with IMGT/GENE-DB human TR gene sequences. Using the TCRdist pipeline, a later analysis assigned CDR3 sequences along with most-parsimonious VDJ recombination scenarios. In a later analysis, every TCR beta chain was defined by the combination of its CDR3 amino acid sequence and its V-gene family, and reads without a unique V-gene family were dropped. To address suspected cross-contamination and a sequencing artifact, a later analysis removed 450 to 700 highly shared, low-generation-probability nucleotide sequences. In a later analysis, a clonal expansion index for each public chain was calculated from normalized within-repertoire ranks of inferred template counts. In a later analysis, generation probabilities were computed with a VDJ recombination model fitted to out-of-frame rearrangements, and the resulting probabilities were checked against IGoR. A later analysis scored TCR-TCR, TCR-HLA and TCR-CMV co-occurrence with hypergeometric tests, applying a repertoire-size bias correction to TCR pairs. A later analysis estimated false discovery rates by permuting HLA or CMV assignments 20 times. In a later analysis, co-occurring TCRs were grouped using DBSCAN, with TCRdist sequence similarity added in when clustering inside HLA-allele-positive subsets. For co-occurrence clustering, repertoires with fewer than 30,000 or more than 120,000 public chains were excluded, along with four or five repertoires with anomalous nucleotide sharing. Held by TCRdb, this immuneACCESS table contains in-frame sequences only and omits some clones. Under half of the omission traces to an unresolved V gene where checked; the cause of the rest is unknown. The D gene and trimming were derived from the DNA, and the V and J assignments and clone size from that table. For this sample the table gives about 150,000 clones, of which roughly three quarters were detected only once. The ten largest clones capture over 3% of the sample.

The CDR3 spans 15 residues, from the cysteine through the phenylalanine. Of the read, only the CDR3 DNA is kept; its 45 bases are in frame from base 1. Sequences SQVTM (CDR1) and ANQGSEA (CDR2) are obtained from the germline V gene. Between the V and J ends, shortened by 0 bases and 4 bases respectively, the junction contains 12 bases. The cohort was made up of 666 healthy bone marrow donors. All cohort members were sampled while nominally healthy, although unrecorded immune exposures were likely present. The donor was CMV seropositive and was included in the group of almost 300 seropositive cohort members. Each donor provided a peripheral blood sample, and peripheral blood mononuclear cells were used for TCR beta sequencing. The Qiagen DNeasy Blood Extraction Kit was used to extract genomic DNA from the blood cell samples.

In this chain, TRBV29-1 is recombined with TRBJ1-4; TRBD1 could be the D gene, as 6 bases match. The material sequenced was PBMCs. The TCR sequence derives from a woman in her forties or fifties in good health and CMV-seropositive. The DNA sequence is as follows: TGCAGCGTTGAAGACCACAGGGAAAGTAATGAAAAACTGTTTTTT. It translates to CSVEDHRESNEKLFF.